This T cell receptor beta chain was documented in a study of blood T cell repertoires in COVID-19. Germline CDR1 LGHDT, CDR2 YNNKEL (reference sequence). There are 14 residues in the CDR3. Trimming cost V 1 base and J 7 bases, with 14 bases left between them. Some clones are missing from TCRdb's copy, which holds only in-frame ones; the method was immunoSEQ multiplex PCR. In the table there are some 370,000 clones, less than 90% of which are singletons. The cohort comprised adults aged roughly 18 to 95 years residing in 20 to 30 US areas. Membership in each cohort depended on participant-reported clinical history. Recovered status applied to Cohort 3 donors who had two consecutive negative PCRs. It also applied to those with clearance or with symptom resolution.

The sample consisted of PBMCs or T cells enriched from blood (not recorded which). The chain joins TRBV3-1 (or the pseudogene TRBV3-2) to TRBJ2-7; D possibly corresponds to TRBD2 (6 bases). The origin of this receptor is a woman aged 45-59 years who had recovered from COVID-19. The CDR3 loop reads CASSQVAGAGEQYF. The DNA of the CDR3 is TGTGCCAGCAGCCAAGTGGCTGGGGCGGGGGAGCAGTACTTC.